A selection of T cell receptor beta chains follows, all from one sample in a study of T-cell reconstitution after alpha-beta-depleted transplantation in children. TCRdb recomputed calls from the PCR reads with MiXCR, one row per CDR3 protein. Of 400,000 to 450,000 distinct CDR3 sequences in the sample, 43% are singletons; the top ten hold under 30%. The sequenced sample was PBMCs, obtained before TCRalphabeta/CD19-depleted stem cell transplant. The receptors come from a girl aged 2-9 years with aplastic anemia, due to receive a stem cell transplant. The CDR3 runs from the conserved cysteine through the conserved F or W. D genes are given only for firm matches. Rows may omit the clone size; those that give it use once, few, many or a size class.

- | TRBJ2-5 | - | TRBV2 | CASLVTSMETQYF | TGTGCCAGCTTAGTAACTAGTATGGAGACCCAGTACTTC
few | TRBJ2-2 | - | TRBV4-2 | CASSQGGAIGELFF | TGTGCCAGCAGCCAAGGAGGGGCTATCGGGGAGCTGTTTTTT
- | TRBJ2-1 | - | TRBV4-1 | CASSPGTYYNEQFF | TGCGCCAGCAGTCCCGGGACATACTACAATGAGCAGTTCTTC
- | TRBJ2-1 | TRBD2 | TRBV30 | CAWSHGLADYNEQFF | TGTGCCTGGAGCCACGGACTAGCGGACTACAATGAGCAGTTCTTC
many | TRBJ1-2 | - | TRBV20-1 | CSARENSRGDGYTF | TGCAGTGCTAGAGAGAATAGCAGGGGCGATGGCTACACCTTC
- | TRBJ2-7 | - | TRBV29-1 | CSVAGGISYEQYF | TGCAGCGTTGCTGGGGGGATTAGCTACGAGCAGTACTTC
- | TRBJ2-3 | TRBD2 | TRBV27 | CASRFAGVGTDTQYF | TGTGCCAGCAGATTTGCGGGAGTCGGCACAGATACGCAGTATTTT
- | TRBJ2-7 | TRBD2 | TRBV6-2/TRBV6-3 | CASTASGRASYEQYF | TGTGCCAGCACAGCTAGCGGGAGGGCCTCCTACGAGCAGTACTTC
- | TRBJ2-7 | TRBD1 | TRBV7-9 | CASSRTRDRVSEQYF | TGTGCCAGCAGCCGAACTCGGGACAGGGTGTCCGAGCAGTACTTC
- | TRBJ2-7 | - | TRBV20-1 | CSASRPTHYEQYF | TGCAGTGCTAGTAGACCGACCCACTACGAGCAGTACTTC
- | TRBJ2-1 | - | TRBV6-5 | CASSYSYLTRLTSYNEQFF | TGTGCCAGCAGTTACTCCTACCTGACCCGATTGACCTCCTACAATGAGCAGTTCTTC
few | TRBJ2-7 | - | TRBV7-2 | CASIHSPGVSYEQYF | TGTGCCAGCATCCATAGCCCGGGAGTTTCCTACGAGCAGTACTTC
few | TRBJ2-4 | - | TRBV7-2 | CASSLDPGIDIQYF | TGTGCCAGCAGCTTAGATCCAGGGATAGACATTCAGTACTTC
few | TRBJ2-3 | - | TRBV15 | CATSRDVQGGGTDTQYF | TGTGCCACCAGCAGAGATGTTCAGGGGGGTGGGACAGATACGCAGTATTTT
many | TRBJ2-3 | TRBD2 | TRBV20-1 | CSASSAGDSTDTQYF | TGCAGTGCTAGTTCAGCGGGAGACAGCACAGATACGCAGTATTTT
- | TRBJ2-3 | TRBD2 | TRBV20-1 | CSADSLAGTTDTQYF | TGCAGTGCCGACTCGCTAGCGGGCACCACAGATACGCAGTATTTT
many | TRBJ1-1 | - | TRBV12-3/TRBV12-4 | CASSRQLTEAFF | TGTGCCAGCAGTAGACAGCTCACTGAAGCTTTCTTT
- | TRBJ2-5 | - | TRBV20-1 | CSARVRGEETQYF | TGCAGTGCTAGAGTTAGGGGAGAAGAGACCCAGTACTTC
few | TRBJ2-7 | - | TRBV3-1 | CASSQGANPYEQYF | TGTGCCAGCAGCCAAGGAGCGAACCCCTACGAGCAGTACTTC
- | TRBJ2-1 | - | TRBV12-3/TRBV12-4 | CASSLAPGAYNEQFF | TGTGCCAGCAGTTTGGCCCCGGGAGCCTACAATGAGCAGTTCTTC
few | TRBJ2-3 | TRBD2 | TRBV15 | CATSPIAGANTDTQYF | TGTGCCACCAGCCCTATAGCGGGAGCTAACACAGATACGCAGTATTTT
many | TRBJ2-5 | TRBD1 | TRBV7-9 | CASSLGDRREQETQYF | TGTGCCAGCAGCTTGGGGGACAGGAGAGAACAAGAGACCCAGTACTTC
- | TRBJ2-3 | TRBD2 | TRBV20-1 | CSASLAGGPVDTQYF | TGCAGTGCGAGTCTAGCGGGAGGGCCAGTGGATACGCAGTATTTT
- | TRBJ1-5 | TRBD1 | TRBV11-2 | CASSLGQFNQPQHF | TGTGCCAGCAGCCTGGGACAGTTCAATCAGCCCCAGCATTTT
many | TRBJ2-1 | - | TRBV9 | CASSVDGRGSYNEQFF | TGTGCCAGCAGCGTCGACGGGAGAGGCTCCTACAATGAGCAGTTCTTC
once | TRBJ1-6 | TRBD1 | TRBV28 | CASWDRLNSPLHF | TGTGCCAGCTGGGACAGGCTTAATTCACCCCTCCACTTT
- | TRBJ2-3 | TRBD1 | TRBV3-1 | CASSRQGMYPPTDTQYF | TGTGCCAGCAGCCGACAGGGGATGTACCCCCCCACAGATACGCAGTATTTT
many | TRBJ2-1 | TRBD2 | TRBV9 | CASSNIAGAYNEQFF | TGTGCCAGCAGCAATATAGCGGGGGCCTACAATGAGCAGTTCTTC
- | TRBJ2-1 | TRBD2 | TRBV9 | CASSSTSGRRGDNEQFF | TGTGCCAGCAGCTCGACTAGCGGGAGAAGGGGGGACAATGAGCAGTTCTTC
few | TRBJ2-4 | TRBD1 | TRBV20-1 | CSARDRTGGNIQYF | TGCAGTGCTAGAGATAGGACAGGGGGGAACATTCAGTACTTC
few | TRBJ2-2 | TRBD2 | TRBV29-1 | CSVTGLVSTGELFF | TGCAGCGTCACAGGACTAGTATCCACCGGGGAGCTGTTTTTT
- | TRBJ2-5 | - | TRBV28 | CASSLFRRGKQETQYF | TGTGCCAGCAGTTTATTTCGCAGGGGAAAACAAGAGACCCAGTACTTC
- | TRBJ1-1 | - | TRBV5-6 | CASTDGGGNTEAFF | TGTGCCAGCACCGATGGGGGGGGGAACACTGAAGCTTTCTTT
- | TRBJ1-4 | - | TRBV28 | CASGKTGNTNEKLFF | TGTGCCAGCGGAAAAACAGGGAATACTAATGAAAAACTGTTTTTT
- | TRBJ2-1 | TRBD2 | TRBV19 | CASSRGGDNEQFF | TGTGCCAGTAGTCGGGGGGGTGACAATGAGCAGTTCTTC
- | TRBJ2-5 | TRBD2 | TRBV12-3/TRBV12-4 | CASSFYSGGGQETQYF | TGTGCCAGCAGTTTCTACTCTGGGGGGGGACAAGAGACCCAGTACTTC
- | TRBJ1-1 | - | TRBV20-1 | CSARDGGRWDTEAFF | TGCAGTGCTAGAGATGGGGGCCGGTGGGACACTGAAGCTTTCTTT
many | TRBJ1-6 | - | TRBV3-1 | CASSQGHGNSPLHF | TGTGCCAGCAGCCAGGGACATGGTAATTCACCCCTCCACTTT
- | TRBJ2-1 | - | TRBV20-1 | CSARGLRNNEQFF | TGCAGTGCGCGAGGACTAAGAAACAATGAGCAGTTCTTC
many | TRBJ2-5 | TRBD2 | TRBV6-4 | CASSVERGETQYF | TGTGCCAGCAGTGTCGAGCGGGGGGAGACCCAGTACTTC
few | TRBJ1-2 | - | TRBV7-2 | CASSPPVRGELYGYTF | TGTGCCAGCAGCCCCCCCGTTCGGGGGGAGCTCTATGGCTACACCTTC
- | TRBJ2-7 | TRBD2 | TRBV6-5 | CASSYSRTSGNYEQYF | TGTGCCAGCAGTTACTCCCGGACTAGCGGGAACTACGAGCAGTACTTC
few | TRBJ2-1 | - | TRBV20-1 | CSARDLASEDYNEQFF | TGCAGTGCTAGAGACCTAGCGTCTGAGGACTACAATGAGCAGTTCTTC
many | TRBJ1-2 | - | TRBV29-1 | CSVETGENYGYTF | TGCAGCGTTGAAACGGGGGAGAACTATGGCTACACCTTC
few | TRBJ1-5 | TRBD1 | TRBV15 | CATKGARGNQPQHF | TGTGCCACGAAGGGGGCGCGGGGCAATCAGCCCCAGCATTTT
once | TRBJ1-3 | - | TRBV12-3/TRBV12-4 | CASSFVPGTYGNTIYF | TGTGCCAGCAGTTTTGTCCCCGGGACTTATGGAAACACCATATATTTT
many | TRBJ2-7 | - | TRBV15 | CATSRGRGVSLYEQYF | TGTGCCACCAGCAGAGGTCGGGGCGTATCACTCTACGAGCAGTACTTC
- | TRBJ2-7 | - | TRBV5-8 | CARSPRLTYEQYF | TGTGCCAGGAGCCCGAGACTCACCTACGAGCAGTACTTC
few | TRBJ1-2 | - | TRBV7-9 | CASSLEGDTYGYTF | TGTGCCAGCAGCTTAGAGGGGGATACGTATGGCTACACCTTC
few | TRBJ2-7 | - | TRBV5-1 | CASSSWDVREQYF | TGCGCCAGCAGCTCGTGGGACGTTCGCGAGCAGTACTTC